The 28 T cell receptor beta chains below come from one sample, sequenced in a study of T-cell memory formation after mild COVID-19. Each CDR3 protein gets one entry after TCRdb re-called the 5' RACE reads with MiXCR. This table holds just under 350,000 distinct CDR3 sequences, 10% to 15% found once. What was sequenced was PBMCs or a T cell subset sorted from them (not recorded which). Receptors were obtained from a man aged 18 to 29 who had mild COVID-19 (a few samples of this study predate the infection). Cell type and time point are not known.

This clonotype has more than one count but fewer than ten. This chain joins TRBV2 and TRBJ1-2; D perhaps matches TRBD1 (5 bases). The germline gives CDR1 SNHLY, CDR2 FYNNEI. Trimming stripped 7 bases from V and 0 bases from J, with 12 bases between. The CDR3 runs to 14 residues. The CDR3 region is CASMGVGTNYGYTF. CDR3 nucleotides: TGTGCCAGCATGGGGGTCGGGACTAACTATGGCTACACCTTC.

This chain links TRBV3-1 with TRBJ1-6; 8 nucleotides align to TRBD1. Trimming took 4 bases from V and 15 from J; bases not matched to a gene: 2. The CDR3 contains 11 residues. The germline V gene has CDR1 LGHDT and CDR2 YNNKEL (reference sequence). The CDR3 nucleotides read TGTGCCAGCAGCCGCGACAGGGGCCTCCACTTT. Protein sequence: CASSRDRGLHF.

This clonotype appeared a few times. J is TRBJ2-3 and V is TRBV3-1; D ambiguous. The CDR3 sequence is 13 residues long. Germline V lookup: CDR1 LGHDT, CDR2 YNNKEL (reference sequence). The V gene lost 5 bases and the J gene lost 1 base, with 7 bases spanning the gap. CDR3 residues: CASSESRTDTQYF. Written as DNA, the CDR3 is TGTGCCAGCAGCGAATCTCGCACAGATACGCAGTATTTT.

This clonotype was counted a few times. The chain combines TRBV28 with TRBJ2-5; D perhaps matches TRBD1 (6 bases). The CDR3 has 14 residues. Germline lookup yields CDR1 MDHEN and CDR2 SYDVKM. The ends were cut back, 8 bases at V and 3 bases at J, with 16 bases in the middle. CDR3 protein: CASLSGGSKETQYF. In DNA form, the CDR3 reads TGTGCCAGCTTAAGTGGGGGCAGTAAAGAGACCCAGTACTTC.

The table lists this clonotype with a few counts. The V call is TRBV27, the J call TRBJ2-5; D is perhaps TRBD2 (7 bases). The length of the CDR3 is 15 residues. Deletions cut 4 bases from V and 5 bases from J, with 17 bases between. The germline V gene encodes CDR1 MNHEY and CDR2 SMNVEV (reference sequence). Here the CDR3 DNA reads TGTGCCAGCAGTTGGGCCGGCGGGGGCGCGGAGACCCAGTACTTC. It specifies CASSWAGGGAETQYF.

DNA of the CDR3: TGTGCCAGCAGCTCTTATGACTGGGGTGGCACAGATACGCAGTATTTT. Its translation: CASSSYDWGGTDTQYF. This chain joins TRBV7-2 and TRBJ2-3; D is unresolved. In germline, CDR1 is SGHTA, CDR2 FQGNSA. Trimming took off 4 bases at V and 1 base at J, with 15 bases between the two ends. CDR3 length: 16 residues.

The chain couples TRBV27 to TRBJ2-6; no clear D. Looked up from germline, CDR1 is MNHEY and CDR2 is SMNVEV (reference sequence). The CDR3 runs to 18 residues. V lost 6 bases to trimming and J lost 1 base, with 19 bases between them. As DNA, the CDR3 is TGTGCCAGCAGACCTGAGAAGCAGGTCTTTTCTGGGGCCAACGTCCTGACTTTC. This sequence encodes CASRPEKQVFSGANVLTF. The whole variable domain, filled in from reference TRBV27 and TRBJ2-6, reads EAQVTQNPRYLITVTGKKLTVTCSQNMNHEYMSWYRQDPGLGLRQIYYSMNVEVTDKGDVPEGYKVSRKEKRNFPLILESPSPNQTSLYFCASRPEKQVFSGANVLTFGAGSRLTVL.

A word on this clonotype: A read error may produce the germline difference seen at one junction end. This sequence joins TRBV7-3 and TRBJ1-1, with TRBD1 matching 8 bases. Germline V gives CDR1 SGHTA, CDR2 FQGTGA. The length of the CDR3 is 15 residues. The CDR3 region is CASSPGTGEYTEALF. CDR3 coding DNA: TGTGCCAGCAGCCCGGGGACAGGAGAGTACACTGAAGCTCTCTTT.

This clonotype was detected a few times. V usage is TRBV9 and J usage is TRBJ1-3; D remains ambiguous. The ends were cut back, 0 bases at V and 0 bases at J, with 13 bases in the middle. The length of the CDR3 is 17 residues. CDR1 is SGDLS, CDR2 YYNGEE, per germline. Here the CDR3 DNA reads TGTGCCAGCAGCGTAGTACCGGGAGTCAGCTCTGGAAACACCATATATTTT. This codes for CASSVVPGVSSGNTIYF.

The CDR3 DNA reads TGTGCCAGCAGTACAGGGGGTTTGCCAGATACGCAGTATTTT. Amino acid sequence: CASSTGGLPDTQYF. The rearrangement links TRBV5-6 to TRBJ2-3; TRBD1 matches 8 bases. Germline CDR1 SGHDT, CDR2 YYEEEE. V trimming: 5 bases; J trimming: 4 bases; junction bases outside the gene matches: 6. This CDR3 is built from 14 residues.

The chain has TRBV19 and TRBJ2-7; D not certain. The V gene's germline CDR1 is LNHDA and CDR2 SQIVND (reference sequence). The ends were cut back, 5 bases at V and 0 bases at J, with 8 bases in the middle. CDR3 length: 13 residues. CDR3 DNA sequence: TGTGCCAGTAGTCCCGGGTTCTCCTACGAGCAGTACTTC. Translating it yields CASSPGFSYEQYF.

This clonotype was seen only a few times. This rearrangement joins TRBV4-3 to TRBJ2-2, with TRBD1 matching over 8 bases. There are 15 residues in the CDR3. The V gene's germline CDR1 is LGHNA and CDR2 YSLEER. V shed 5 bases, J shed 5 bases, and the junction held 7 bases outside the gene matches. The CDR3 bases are TGCGCCAGCAGCGCAGGGGGCGGATCAACCGGGGAGCTGTTTTTT. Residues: CASSAGGGSTGELFF.

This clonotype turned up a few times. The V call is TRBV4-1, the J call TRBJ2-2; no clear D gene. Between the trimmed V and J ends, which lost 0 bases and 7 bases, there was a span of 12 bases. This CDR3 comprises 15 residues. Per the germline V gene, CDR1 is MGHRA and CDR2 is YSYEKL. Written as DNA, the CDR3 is TGCGCCAGCAGCCAAGAGCCCGCCCGGGTCGGGGAGCTGTTTTTT. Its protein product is CASSQEPARVGELFF.

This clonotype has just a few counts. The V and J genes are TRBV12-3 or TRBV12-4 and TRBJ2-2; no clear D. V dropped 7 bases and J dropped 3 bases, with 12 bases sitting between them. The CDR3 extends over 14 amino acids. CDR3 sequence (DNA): TGTGCCAGCACCCCCTTTATTGACACCGGGGAGCTGTTTTTT. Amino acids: CASTPFIDTGELFF.

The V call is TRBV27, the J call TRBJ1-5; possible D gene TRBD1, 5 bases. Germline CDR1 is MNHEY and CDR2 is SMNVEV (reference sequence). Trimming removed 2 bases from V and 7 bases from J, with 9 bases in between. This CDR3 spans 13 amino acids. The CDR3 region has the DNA TGTGCCAGCAGTTTAACCAGGGACCAGCCCCAGCATTTT. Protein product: CASSLTRDQPQHF.

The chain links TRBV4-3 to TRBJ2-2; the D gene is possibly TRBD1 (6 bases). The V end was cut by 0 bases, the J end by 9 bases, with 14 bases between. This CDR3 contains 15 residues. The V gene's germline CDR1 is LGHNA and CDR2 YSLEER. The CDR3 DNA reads TGCGCCAGCAGCCAAGATCTCGTGGGGGCCAGGGAGCTGTTTTTT. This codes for CASSQDLVGARELFF.

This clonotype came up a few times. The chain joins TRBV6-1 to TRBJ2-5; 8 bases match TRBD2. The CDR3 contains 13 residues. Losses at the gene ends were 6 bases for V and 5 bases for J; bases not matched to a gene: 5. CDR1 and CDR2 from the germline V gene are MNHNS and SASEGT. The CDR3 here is CASRPGGQETQYF. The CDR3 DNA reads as TGTGCCAGCAGGCCGGGGGGGCAGGAGACCCAGTACTTC.

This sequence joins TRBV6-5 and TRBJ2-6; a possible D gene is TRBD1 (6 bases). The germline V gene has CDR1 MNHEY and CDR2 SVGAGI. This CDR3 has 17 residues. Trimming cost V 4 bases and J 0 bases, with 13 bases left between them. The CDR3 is CASSFLQGSSGANVLTF. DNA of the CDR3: TGTGCCAGCAGTTTCTTACAGGGTTCCTCTGGGGCCAACGTCCTGACTTTC.

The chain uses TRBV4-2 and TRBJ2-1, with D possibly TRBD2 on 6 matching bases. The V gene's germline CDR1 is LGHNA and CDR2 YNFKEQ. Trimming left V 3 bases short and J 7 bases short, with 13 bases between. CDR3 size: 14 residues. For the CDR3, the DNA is TGTGCCAGCAGCCAGACGGGACTCAATAATGAGCAGTTCTTC. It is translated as CASSQTGLNNEQFF.

Here the CDR3 reads CASSLTPGGGETQYF. The CDR3 coding sequence is TGTGCCAGCAGCCTGACCCCGGGGGGAGGAGAGACCCAGTACTTC. The chain combines TRBV11-2 with TRBJ2-5; the match to TRBD2 covers 7 bases. V was clipped by 5 bases and J by 4 bases; unmatched bases: 10. The CDR3 sequence is 15 residues long. The germline V gene encodes CDR1 SGHAT and CDR2 FQNNGV.

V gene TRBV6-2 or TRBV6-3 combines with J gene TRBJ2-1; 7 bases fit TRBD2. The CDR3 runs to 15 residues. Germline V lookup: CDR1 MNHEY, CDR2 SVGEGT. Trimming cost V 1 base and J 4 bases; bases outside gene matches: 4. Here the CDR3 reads CASSYFAGEYNEQFF. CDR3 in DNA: TGTGCCAGCAGTTACTTTGCGGGGGAGTACAATGAGCAGTTCTTC.

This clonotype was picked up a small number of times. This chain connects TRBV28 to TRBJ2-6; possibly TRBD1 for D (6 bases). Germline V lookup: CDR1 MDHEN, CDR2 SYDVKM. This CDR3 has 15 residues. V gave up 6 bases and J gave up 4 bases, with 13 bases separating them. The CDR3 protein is CASSFTGPGANVLTF. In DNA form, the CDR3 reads TGTGCCAGCAGCTTTACAGGGCCCGGGGCCAACGTCCTGACTTTC.

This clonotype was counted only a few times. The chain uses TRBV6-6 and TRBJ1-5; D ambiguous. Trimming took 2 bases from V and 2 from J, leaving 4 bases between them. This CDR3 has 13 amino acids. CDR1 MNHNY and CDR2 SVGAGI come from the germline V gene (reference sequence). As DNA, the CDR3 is TGTGCCAGCAGTTACCCCGGCAATCAGCCCCAGCATTTT. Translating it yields CASSYPGNQPQHF.

The CDR3 DNA sequence: TGTGCCAGCAGCCCGCAGGACAGGGTCGAGCAGTACGTC. This encodes CASSPQDRVEQYV. The J gene is TRBJ2-7, the V gene TRBV7-8; TRBD1 matches at 8 bases. This CDR3 spans 13 amino acids. Germline-derived CDR1 and CDR2 are SGHVS and FQNEAQ. V was clipped by 5 bases and J by 6 bases; unmatched bases: 6.

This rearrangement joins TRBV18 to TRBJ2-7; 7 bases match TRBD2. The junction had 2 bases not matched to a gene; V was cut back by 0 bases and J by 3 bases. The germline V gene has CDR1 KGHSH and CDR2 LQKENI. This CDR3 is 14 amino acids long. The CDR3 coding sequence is TGTGCCAGCTCACCACCGGGGGGGGGCTACGAGCAGTACGTC. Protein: CASSPPGGGYEQYV.

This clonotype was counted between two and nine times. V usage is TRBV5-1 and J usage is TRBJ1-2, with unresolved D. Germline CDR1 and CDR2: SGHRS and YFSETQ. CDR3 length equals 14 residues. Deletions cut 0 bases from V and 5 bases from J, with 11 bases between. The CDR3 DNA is TGCGCCAGCAGCTTGGATTCCCAAGGTTATGGCTACACCTTC. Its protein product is CASSLDSQGYGYTF.

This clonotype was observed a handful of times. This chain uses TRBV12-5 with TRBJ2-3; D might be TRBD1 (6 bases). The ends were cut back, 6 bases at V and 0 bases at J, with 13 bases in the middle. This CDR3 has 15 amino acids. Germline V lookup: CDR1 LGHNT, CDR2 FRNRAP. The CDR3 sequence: CASGTGTTSTDTQYF. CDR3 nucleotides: TGTGCTAGTGGAACCGGGACAACCAGCACAGATACGCAGTATTTT.

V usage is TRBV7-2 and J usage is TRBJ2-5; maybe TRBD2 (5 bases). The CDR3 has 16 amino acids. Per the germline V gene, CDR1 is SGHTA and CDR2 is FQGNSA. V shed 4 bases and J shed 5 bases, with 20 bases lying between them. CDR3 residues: CASSSQRGLGGETQYF. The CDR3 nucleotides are TGTGCCAGCAGCTCCCAACGCGGACTGGGCGGGGAGACCCAGTACTTC.